This TCR beta chain was recorded in a study of shared clonotypes between healthy human individuals. This CDR3 has 14 amino acids. V trimming: 6 bases; J trimming: 7 bases; junction bases outside the gene matches: 11. Germline loops: CDR1 MGHRA, CDR2 YSYEKL. Naive CD8 cells, CD45RO-negative and positively selected for CCR7, excluded terminally differentiated effector memory CD45RA+ cells. The protocol was immunoSEQ multiplex PCR, while the TCRdb copy is restricted to in-frame clones and leaves out a portion. The sample has about 2.1 million clones, 85% to 95% seen once. The clonotype comes from a young man in good health. Some clones in this sample may be carry-over from other donors' samples. Source material: naive CD8+ T cells from PBMCs. The chain links TRBV4-1 to TRBJ2-7; 8 nucleotides align to TRBD2. The DNA for the CDR3 is TGCGCCAGCAGGCAGCGGGAGAGCTTAGGTGAGCAGTACTTC. It translates to CASRQRESLGEQYF.